These 2 T cell receptor beta chains were sequenced from one sample in a study of blood T cell repertoires in COVID-19 (dated by TCRdb to 2020 to 2021). Library preparation employed the immunoSEQ multiplex PCR assay. What TCRdb holds here is the immuneACCESS table cut down to in-frame rearrangements. Part of the clones is not present; checked against another copy, under half of the missing clones reflect an unresolved V gene, and the others are unexplained. This sample comprises 110,000 or so clones, approximately 81% of them detected only once. Of the sample, around two fifths falls within the top ten clones. The sequenced sample was peripheral blood. The receptors here all came from a man older than 75 with acute or convalescent COVID-19.

The chain links TRBV24-1 to TRBJ2-7; 8 nucleotides agree with TRBD1. Germline CDR1 KGHDR, CDR2 SFDVKD. The CDR3 loop spans 13 amino acids. Trimming at V came to 4 bases and at J to 5 bases, leaving 3 bases not matched to a gene. In nucleotides, the CDR3 is TGTGCCACCAGTGACCAGACAGGGGACGAGCAGTACTTC. Translated, it gives CATSDQTGDEQYF.

The chain is built from TRBV4-2 and TRBJ2-1; TRBD2 aligns across 8 bases. Trimming took 0 bases from V and 7 from J; bases not matched to a gene: 5. The CDR3 contains 15 residues. The germline V gene encodes CDR1 LGHNA and CDR2 YNFKEQ. The CDR3 nucleotides are TGTGCCAGCAGCCAAGAGAGCGGGAGAGTGAATGAGCAGTTCTTC. This gives the protein CASSQESGRVNEQFF.